This is a list of T cell receptor beta chains from one sample in a study of blood T cells in healthy people across ages. TCRdb recomputed calls from the 5' RACE reads with MiXCR, one row per CDR3 protein. The table has approximately 800,000 distinct CDR3 sequences, about half seen once. Sequencing was performed on blood. These receptors were taken from an older man in good health. Both conserved end residues are part of each CDR3. The D gene is left open where the match is weak. The listing skips clone size in some rows; elsewhere it reads once, few, many or a size class.

TRBV11-3,TRBJ2-7,.,few,TGTGCCAGCAGCTTAGATCCGGCAGTCTCCTACGAGCAGTACTTC,CASSLDPAVSYEQYF
TRBV12-3/TRBV12-4,TRBJ1-6,.,few,TGTGCCAGCAGTTTAGCAGGGAGCGGTTCACCCCTCCACTTT,CASSLAGSGSPLHF
TRBV12-3/TRBV12-4,TRBJ2-1,TRBD2,.,TGTGCCAGCAGTCCTCTAACGTCCGGGACTAGCTCCGATGAGCAGTTCTTC,CASSPLTSGTSSDEQFF
TRBV11-1,TRBJ2-3,TRBD2,.,TGTGCCAGCAGCTTTAAAACGACTAGCGGGAACACAGATACGCAGTATTTT,CASSFKTTSGNTDTQYF
TRBV5-1,TRBJ1-2,TRBD1,.,TGCGCCAGCAGCCCGCTGACAGGGGGCGAGTATGGCTACACCTTC,CASSPLTGGEYGYTF
TRBV12-3/TRBV12-4,TRBJ2-7,.,.,TGTGCCAGCAGTTTAAGGTGGGAGGAGGCTGGGAATGAGCAGTACTTC,CASSLRWEEAGNEQYF
TRBV7-2,TRBJ2-7,TRBD1,few,TGTGCCAGCAGCCGATGGGACAGGGCTCCCGAGCAGTACTTC,CASSRWDRAPEQYF
TRBV3-1,TRBJ1-4,.,.,TGTGCCAGCAGCCAACAGAGGAGAAAACTGTTTTTT,CASSQQRRKLFF
TRBV10-3,TRBJ2-5,TRBD2,.,TGTGCCACTTGCGTGGCTAGCGGCCAAGAGACCCAGTACTTC,CATCVASGQETQYF
TRBV6-2/TRBV6-3,TRBJ2-5,TRBD2,.,TGTGCCAGCAGTTACTCCGGGGGGGTTTCCAGCAATGAGCAGTACTTC,CASSYSGGVSSNEQYF
TRBV6-2/TRBV6-3,TRBJ2-5,.,few,TGTGCCAGCAGTTACTCAAGAGTTCAAGAGACCCAGTACTTC,CASSYSRVQETQYF
TRBV5-1,TRBJ2-3,TRBD2,many,TGCGCCAGCCATGCGGGAGGGACCACAGATACGCAGTATTTT,CASHAGGTTDTQYF
TRBV24-1,TRBJ2-1,TRBD1,.,TGTGCCACCAGTGACCGGGGACAGGGATTCTACAATGAGCAGTTCTTC,CATSDRGQGFYNEQFF
TRBV28,TRBJ2-1,.,.,TGTGCCAGCAGTTTAAACTCGGGAGTGCAAGAGCAGTTCTTC,CASSLNSGVQEQFF
TRBV7-2,TRBJ2-7,TRBD2,.,TGTGCCAGCAGCTTGCTCGGGGGGGGGAGCAACGAGCAGTACTTC,CASSLLGGGSNEQYF
TRBV5-4,TRBJ2-1,TRBD2,.,TGTGCCAGCAGCTTCACCGGGACTAGAGTAAATGAGCAGTTCTTC,CASSFTGTRVNEQFF
TRBV18,TRBJ2-5,.,.,TGTGCCAGCTCACCAGAACAAGAAGAGACCCAGTACTTC,CASSPEQEETQYF
TRBV12-3/TRBV12-4,TRBJ1-1,.,few,TGTGCCAGCAGTTTTACGGGGGGCCACACTGAAGCTTTCTTT,CASSFTGGHTEAFF
TRBV4-3,TRBJ1-2,TRBD1,many,TGCGCCAGCAGCCAAGGTCCCACAGGGGGCCGGGCTGGCTACACCTTC,CASSQGPTGGRAGYTF
TRBV2,TRBJ2-3,TRBD2,many,TGTGCCAGCAGACTCGGACTAGCGGGAGCGGATACGCAGTATTTT,CASRLGLAGADTQYF